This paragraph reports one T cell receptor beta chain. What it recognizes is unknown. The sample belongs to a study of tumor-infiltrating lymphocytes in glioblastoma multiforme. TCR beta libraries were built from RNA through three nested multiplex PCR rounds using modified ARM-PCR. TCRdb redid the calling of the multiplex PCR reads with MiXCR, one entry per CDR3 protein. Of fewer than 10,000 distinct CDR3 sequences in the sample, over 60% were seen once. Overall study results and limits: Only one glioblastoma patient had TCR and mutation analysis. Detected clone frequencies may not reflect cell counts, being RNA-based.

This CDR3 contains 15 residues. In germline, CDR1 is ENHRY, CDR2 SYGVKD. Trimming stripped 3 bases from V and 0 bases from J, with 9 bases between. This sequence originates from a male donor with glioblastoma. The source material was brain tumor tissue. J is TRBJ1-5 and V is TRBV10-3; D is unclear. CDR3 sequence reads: CAISEGRNSNQPQHF. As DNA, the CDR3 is TGTGCCATCAGTGAAGGGAGAAATAGCAATCAGCCCCAGCATTTT.